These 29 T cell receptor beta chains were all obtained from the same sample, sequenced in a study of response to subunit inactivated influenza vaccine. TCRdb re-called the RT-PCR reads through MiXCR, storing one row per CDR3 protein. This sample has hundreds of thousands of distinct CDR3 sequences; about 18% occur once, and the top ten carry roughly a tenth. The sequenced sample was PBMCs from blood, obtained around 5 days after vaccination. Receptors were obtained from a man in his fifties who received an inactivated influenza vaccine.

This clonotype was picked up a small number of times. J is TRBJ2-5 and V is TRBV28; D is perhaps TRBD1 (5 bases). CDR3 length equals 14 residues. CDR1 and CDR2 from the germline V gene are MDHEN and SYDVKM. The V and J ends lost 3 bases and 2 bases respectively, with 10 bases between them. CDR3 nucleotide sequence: TGTGCCAGCAGTTTGGTACAGGAGCAAGAGACCCAGTACTTC. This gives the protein CASSLVQEQETQYF.

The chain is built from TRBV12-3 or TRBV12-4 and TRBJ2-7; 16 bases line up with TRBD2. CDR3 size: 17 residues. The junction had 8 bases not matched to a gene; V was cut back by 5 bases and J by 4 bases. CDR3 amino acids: CASSLQGLAGGVYEQYF. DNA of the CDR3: TGTGCCAGCAGTCTCCAGGGACTAGCGGGGGGGGTGTACGAGCAGTACTTC.

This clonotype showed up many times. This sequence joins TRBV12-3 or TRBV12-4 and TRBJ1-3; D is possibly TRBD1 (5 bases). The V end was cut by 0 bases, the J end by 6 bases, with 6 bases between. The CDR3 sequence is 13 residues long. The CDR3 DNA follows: TGTGCCAGCAGTTTAGCAGGGGCAAACACCATATATTTT. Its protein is CASSLAGANTIYF.

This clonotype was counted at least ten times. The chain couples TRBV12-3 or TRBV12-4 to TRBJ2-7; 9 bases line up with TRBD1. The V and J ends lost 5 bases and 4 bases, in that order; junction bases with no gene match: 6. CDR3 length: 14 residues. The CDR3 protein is CASSPAGTGYEQYF. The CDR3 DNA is TGTGCCAGCAGTCCCGCCGGGACAGGGTACGAGCAGTACTTC.

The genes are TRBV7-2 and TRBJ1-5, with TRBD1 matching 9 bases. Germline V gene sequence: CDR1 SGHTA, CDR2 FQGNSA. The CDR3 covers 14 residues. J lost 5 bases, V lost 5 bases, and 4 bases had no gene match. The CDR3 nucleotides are TGTGCCAGCAGCCGAGACAGGGGGGATCAGCCCCAGCATTTT. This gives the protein CASSRDRGDQPQHF.

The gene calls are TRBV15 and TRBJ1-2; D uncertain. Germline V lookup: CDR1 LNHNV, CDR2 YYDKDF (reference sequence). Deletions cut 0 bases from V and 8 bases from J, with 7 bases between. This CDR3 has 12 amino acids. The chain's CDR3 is CATSRDYEGYTF. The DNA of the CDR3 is TGTGCCACCAGCAGAGATTATGAGGGCTACACCTTC.

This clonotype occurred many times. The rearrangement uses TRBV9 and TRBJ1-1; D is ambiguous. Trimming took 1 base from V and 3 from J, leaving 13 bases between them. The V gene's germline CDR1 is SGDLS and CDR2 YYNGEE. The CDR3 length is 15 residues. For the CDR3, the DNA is TGTGCCAGCAGCGTATCGGCCATCATGGACACTGAAGCTTTCTTT. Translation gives CASSVSAIMDTEAFF.

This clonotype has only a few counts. The CDR3 coding sequence is TGCGCCAGCAGCCAAGAAACGGGAGGGCGGTTCGGAGTACGGCAGGGCTACACCTTC. Residues: CASSQETGGRFGVRQGYTF. The V gene is TRBV4-3, the J gene TRBJ1-2; D remains ambiguous. The germline V and J ends were trimmed by 0 bases and 8 bases, with 28 bases remaining between them. The CDR3 runs to 19 residues. CDR1 LGHNA and CDR2 YSLEER come from the germline V gene.

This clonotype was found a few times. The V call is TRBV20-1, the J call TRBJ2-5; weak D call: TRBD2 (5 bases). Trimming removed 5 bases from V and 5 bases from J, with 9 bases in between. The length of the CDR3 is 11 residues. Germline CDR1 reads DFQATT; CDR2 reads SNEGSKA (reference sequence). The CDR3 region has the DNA TGCAGTGCTGCGCCTAGCGAGACCCAGTACTTC. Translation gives CSAAPSETQYF.

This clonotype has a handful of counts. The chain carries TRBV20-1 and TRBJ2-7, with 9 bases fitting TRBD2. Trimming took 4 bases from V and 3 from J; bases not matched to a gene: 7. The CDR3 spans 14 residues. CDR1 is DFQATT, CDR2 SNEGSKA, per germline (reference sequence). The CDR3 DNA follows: TGCAGTGCTACGCGTAGCGGGAGAATCTACGAGCAGTACTTC. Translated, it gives CSATRSGRIYEQYF.

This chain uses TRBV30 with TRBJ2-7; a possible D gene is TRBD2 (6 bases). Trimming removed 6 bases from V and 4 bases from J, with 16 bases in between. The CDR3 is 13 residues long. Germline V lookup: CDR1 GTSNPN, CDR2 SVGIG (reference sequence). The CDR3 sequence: CACGGAGSYEQYF. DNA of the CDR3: TGTGCCTGCGGCGGGGCAGGGTCTTACGAGCAGTACTTC.

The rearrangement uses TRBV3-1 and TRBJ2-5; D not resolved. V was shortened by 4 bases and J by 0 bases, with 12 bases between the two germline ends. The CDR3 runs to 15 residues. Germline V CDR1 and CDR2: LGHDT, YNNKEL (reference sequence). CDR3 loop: CASSPRPINQETQYF. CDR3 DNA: TGTGCCAGCAGCCCGAGACCGATCAACCAAGAGACCCAGTACTTC.

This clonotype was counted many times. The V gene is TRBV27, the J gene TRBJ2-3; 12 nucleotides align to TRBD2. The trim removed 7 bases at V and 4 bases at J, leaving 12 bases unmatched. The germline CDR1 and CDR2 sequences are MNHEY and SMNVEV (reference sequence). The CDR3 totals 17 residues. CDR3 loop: CASNREGASGRADTQYF. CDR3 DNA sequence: TGTGCCAGCAACCGCGAGGGGGCTAGCGGGAGGGCAGATACGCAGTATTTT.

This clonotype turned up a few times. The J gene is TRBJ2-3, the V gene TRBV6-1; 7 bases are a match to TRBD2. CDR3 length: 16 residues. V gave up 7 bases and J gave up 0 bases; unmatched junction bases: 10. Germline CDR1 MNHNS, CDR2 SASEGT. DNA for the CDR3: TGTGCCAGCATTCAAGACGGGGGGATTAGCACAGATACGCAGTATTTT. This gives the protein CASIQDGGISTDTQYF.

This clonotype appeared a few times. DNA for the CDR3: TGTGCCAGCAGCTTATCCCGGGGACGTGATACGCAGTATTTT. Its protein product is CASSLSRGRDTQYF. The chain combines TRBV7-9 with TRBJ2-3; D might be TRBD1 or TRBD2, each matching 5 bases. CDR1 is SEHNR and CDR2 is FQNEAQ in the germline V gene (reference sequence). Trimming removed 2 bases at V and 6 bases at J, with 12 bases between. The CDR3 has 14 residues.

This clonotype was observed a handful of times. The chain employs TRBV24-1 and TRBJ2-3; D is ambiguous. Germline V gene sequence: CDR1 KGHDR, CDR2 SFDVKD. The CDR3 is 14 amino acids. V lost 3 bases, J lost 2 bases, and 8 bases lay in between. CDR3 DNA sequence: TGTGCCACCAGTGATCGGGTTATCACAGATACGCAGTATTTT. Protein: CATSDRVITDTQYF.

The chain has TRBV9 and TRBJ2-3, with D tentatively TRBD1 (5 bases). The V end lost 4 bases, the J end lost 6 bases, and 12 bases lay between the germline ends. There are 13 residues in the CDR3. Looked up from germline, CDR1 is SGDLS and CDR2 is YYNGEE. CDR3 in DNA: TGTGCCAGCAGCCGAACCAGGGTGGATACGCAGTATTTT. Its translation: CASSRTRVDTQYF. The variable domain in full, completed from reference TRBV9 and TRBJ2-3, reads DSGVTQTPKHLITATGQRVTLRCSPRSGDLSVYWYQQSLDQGLQFLIQYYNGEERAKGNILERFSAQQFPDLHSELNLSSLELGDSALYFCASSRTRVDTQYFGPGTRLTVL.

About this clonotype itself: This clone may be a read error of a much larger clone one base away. Here the CDR3 DNA reads TGCAGCGTTGAGGGCAGGGACAGATTCGAGCAGTACTTC. This sequence encodes CSVEGRDRFEQYF. The chain recombines TRBV29-1 with TRBJ2-7; 7 nucleotides match TRBD1. The CDR3 length is 13 residues. V shed 3 bases and J 6 bases; nucleotides not matched to a gene: 8. CDR1 is SQVTM and CDR2 is ANQGSEA in the germline V gene.

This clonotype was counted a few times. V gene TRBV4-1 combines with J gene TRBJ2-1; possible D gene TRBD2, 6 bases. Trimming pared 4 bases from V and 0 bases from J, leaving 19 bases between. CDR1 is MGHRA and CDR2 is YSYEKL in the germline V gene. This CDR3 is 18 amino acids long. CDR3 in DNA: TGCGCCAGCAGCCCCCGCTTACTAGCCTCTAGCTCCTACAATGAGCAGTTCTTC. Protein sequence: CASSPRLLASSSYNEQFF.

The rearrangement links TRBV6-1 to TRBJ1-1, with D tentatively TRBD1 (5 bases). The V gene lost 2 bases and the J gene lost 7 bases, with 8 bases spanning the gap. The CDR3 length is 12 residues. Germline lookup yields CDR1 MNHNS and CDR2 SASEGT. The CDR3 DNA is TGTGCCAGCAGTGAATGGGGCGGTGAAGCTTTCTTT. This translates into CASSEWGGEAFF.

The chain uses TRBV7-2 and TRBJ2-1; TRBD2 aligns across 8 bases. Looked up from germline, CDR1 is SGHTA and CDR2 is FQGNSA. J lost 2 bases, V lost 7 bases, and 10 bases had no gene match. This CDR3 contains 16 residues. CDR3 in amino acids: CASTLEGGRPYNEQFF. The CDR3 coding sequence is TGTGCCAGCACCCTAGAGGGCGGGAGGCCCTACAATGAGCAGTTCTTC. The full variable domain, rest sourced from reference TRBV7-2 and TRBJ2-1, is GAGVSQSPSNKVTEKGKDVELRCDPISGHTALYWYRQSLGQGLEFLIYFQGNSAPDKSGLPSDRFSAERTGGSVSTLTIQRTQQEDSAVYLCASTLEGGRPYNEQFFGPGTRLTVL.

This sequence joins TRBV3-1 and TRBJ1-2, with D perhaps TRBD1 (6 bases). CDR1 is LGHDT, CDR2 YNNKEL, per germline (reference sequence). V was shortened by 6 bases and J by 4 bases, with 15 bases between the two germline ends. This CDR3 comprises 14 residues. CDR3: CASSARGRVYGYTF. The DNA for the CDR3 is TGTGCCAGCAGTGCCCGGGGGCGCGTCTATGGCTACACCTTC. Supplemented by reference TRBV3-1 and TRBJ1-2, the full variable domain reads DTAVSQTPKYLVTQMGNDKSIKCEQNLGHDTMYWYKQDSKKFLKIMFSYNNKELIINETVPNRFSPKSPDKAHLNLHINSLELGDSAVYFCASSARGRVYGYTFGSGTRLTVV.

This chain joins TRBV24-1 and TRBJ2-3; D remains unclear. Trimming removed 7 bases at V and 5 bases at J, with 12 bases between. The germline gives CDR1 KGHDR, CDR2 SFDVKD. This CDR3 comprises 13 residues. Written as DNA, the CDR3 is TGTGCCACCAGATCGTCCTTGGGAGATACGCAGTATTTT. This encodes CATRSSLGDTQYF.

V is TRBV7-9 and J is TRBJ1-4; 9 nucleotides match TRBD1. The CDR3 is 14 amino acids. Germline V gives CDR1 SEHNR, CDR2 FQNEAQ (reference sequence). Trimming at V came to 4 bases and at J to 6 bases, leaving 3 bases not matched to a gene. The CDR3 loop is CASSYRGLDEKLFF. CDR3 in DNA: TGTGCCAGCAGCTACAGGGGGCTAGATGAAAAACTGTTTTTT.

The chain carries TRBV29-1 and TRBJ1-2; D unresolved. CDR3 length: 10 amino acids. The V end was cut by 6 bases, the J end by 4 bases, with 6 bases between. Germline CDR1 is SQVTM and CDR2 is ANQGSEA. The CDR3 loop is CSVNFYGYTF. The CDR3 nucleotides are TGCAGCGTCAACTTCTATGGCTACACCTTC.

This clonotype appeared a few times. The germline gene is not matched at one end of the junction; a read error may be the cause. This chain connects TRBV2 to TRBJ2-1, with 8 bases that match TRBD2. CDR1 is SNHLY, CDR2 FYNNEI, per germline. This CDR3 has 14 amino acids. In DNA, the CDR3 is TGTGCCAGCAGGGAAGGACTAGCTTCGGGTGAGCAGTTCTTC. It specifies CASREGLASGEQFF.

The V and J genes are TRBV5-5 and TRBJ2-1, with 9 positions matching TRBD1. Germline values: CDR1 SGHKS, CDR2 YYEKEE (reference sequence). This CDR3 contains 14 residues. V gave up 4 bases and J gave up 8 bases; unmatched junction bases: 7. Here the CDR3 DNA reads TGTGCCAGCAGCGACGGACAGGGGCTCGATGAGCAGTTCTTC. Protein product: CASSDGQGLDEQFF.

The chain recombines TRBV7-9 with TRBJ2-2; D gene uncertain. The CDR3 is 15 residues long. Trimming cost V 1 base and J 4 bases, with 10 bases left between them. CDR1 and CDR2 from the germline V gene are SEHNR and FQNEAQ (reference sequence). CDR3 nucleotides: TGTGCCAGCAGCTTAGGCTGGTCTGGCACCGGGGAGCTGTTTTTT. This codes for CASSLGWSGTGELFF.

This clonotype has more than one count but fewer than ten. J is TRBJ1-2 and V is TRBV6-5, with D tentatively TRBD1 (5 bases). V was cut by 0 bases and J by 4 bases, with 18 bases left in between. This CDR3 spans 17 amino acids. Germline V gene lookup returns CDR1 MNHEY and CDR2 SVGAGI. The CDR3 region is CASSYSSMRGETYGYTF. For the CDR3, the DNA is TGTGCCAGCAGTTACTCGAGTATGAGGGGAGAAACCTATGGCTACACCTTC.